The clone carrying this TCR beta chain appeared a single time. This sample was included in a study of shared clonotypes between healthy human individuals. Per the authors' pipeline: ImmunoSEQ only sent back junction sequences with no quality scores, so filtering was done differently. Repertoires were generated with immunoSEQ multiplex PCR, while TCRdb's copy carries only in-frame clones and drops some. V and J calls and clone size are copied from that table; D and trimming were computed from the DNA. The repertoire has roughly 1 million clones, about 80% of them found once; the top ten carry less than 1.5%. This CDR3 has 18 amino acids. Germline values: CDR1 SGHRS, CDR2 YFSETQ. The junction had 9 bases not matched to a gene; V was cut back by 4 bases and J by 1 base.

The chain links TRBV5-1 to TRBJ2-3; 13 bases are shared with TRBD2. Sequenced sample: memory CD4+ T cells sorted from blood. Subset described: CD45RA-negative fraction. This TCR was recovered from a man between 18 and 35 years old in good health. This CDR3 is CASSPGTSGAYGTDTQYF. CDR3 DNA: TGCGCCAGCAGCCCCGGGACTAGCGGGGCGTACGGCACAGATACGCAGTATTTT.